The 17 T cell receptor beta chains below were found in one sample sequenced in a study of beta chain features in type 1 diabetes. The isolated RNA, all of it, was reverse transcribed, so expressed TCRB transcripts were what got sequenced. Some clones are missing from TCRdb's copy, which holds only in-frame ones; the method was immunoSEQ multiplex PCR. This sample yields more than 350,000 clones, of which about an eighth are seen a single time; 0.046% belongs to the top ten. The source material was naive CD4+ T cells from blood. These receptors originate from a young woman in good health.

J is TRBJ1-2 and V is TRBV7-2; possibly TRBD1 for D (6 bases). Trimming pared 0 bases from V and 4 bases from J, leaving 12 bases between. Germline V gives CDR1 SGHTA, CDR2 FQGNSA. There are 15 residues in the CDR3. CDR3 in DNA: TGTGCCAGCAGCTTAGCAGGAGGGGGTGGCTATGGCTACACCTTC. It is translated as CASSLAGGGGYGYTF.

This clone was counted only a few times. The V gene is TRBV4-1, the J gene TRBJ2-1; the D gene is possibly TRBD2 (6 bases). The CDR3 is 14 residues long. V was clipped by 4 bases and J by 6 bases, with 13 bases between them. Germline loops: CDR1 MGHRA, CDR2 YSYEKL. The CDR3 spells CASSRLSGINEQFF. CDR3 nucleotide sequence: TGCGCCAGCAGCCGACTTAGCGGTATCAATGAGCAGTTCTTC.

Comment on this clone: Different DNA sequences within this sample yield the same CDR3. The genes are TRBV7-9 and TRBJ1-5; 8 bases align to TRBD1. Germline CDR1 SEHNR, CDR2 FQNEAQ (reference sequence). The CDR3 totals 14 residues. V dropped 5 bases and J dropped 1; count of bases not matched to a gene: 1. The CDR3 spells CASSRTGSNQPQHF. CDR3 DNA sequence: TGTGCCAGCAGCAGGACAGGGAGCAATCAGCCCCAGCATTTT.

The sample holds a few counts of this clone. CDR3 residues: CASSETAGLGTQYF. DNA of the CDR3: TGTGCCAGCAGTGAAACCGCCGGACTAGGCACGCAGTATTTT. The J gene is TRBJ2-3, the V gene TRBV2, with 7 bases lining up with TRBD2. The CDR3 loop spans 14 amino acids. The germline V gene encodes CDR1 SNHLY and CDR2 FYNNEI. V lost 2 bases and J lost 9; bases outside the gene matches: 8.

This clone appeared a few times. Additional DNA sequences in this sample encode the identical CDR3. The chain uses TRBV18 and TRBJ2-3, with D hard to call. The CDR3 length is 12 residues. V lost 3 bases and J lost 1, with 2 bases in between. CDR1 is KGHSH and CDR2 is LQKENI in the germline V gene. CDR3 coding DNA: TGTGCCAGCTCACCTCGCACAGATACGCAGTATTTT. It specifies CASSPRTDTQYF.

V gene TRBV6-1 combines with J gene TRBJ2-7; tentative D call: TRBD2 (5 bases). Trimming removed 2 bases at V and 4 bases at J, with 6 bases between. The germline V gene encodes CDR1 MNHNS and CDR2 SASEGT. CDR3 size: 12 residues. The CDR3 coding sequence is TGTGCCAGCAGTGAACGAGGGTACGAGCAGTACTTC. It yields the protein CASSERGYEQYF.

This clone was detected only a few times. The rearrangement uses TRBV29-1 and TRBJ1-4; D unresolved. The germline V and J ends were trimmed by 4 bases and 8 bases, with 11 bases remaining between them. Looked up from germline, CDR1 is SQVTM and CDR2 is ANQGSEA. CDR3 size: 12 residues. In nucleotides, the CDR3 is TGCAGCGTTGGGCTTGGACGAGAAAAACTGTTTTTT. Protein product: CSVGLGREKLFF. The full variable domain, with the rest looked up from reference TRBV29-1 and TRBJ1-4, is SAVISQKPSRDICQRGTSLTIQCQVDSQVTMMFWYRQQPGQSLTLIATANQGSEATYESGFVIDKFPISRPNLTFSTLTVSNMSPEDSSIYLCSVGLGREKLFFGSGTQLSVL.

Only one count was recorded for this clone. This chain connects TRBV7-2 to TRBJ1-2; D remains unclear. Deletions cut 1 base from V and 3 bases from J, with 6 bases between. CDR3 size: 13 residues. Germline loops: CDR1 SGHTA, CDR2 FQGNSA. The DNA for the CDR3 is TGTGCCAGCAGCTTAGGGCGGGACTATGGCTACACCTTC. Translation gives CASSLGRDYGYTF.

This rearrangement joins TRBV7-2 to TRBJ2-5, with D tentatively TRBD1 (6 bases). Germline V gene data show CDR1 as SGHTA and CDR2 as FQGNSA. V lost 5 bases, J lost 4 bases, and 14 bases lay in between. This CDR3 comprises 14 residues. CDR3 nucleotides: TGTGCCAGCAGCCCCAGCGGCAGGGGAGAGACCCAGTACTTC. Its translation: CASSPSGRGETQYF.

This clone has more than one count but fewer than ten. The sample carries other DNA sequences with the same CDR3. This rearrangement joins TRBV7-3 to TRBJ1-1; possibly TRBD1 for D (5 bases). Germline V CDR1 and CDR2: SGHTA, FQGTGA. Between the trimmed V and J ends, which lost 2 bases and 1 base, there was a span of 5 bases. This CDR3 contains 13 residues. CDR3 amino acids: CASSLDRNTEAFF. The CDR3 nucleotides read TGTGCCAGCAGCTTAGACAGGAACACTGAAGCTTTCTTT.

This clone was seen only once. This rearrangement joins TRBV7-2 to TRBJ2-2; D is unresolved. The CDR3 has 14 residues. Per the germline V gene, CDR1 is SGHTA and CDR2 is FQGNSA. V was pared by 6 bases and J by 1 base, with 9 bases between. As DNA, the CDR3 is TGTGCCAGCAGGGATAGAGGGAACACCGGGGAGCTGTTTTTT. Protein: CASRDRGNTGELFF.

This clone turned up a few times. V usage is TRBV5-1 and J usage is TRBJ2-1, with TRBD2 matching 13 bases. The CDR3 spans 14 residues. The V and J ends lost 4 bases and 9 bases, in that order; junction bases with no gene match: 4. In germline, CDR1 is SGHRS, CDR2 YFSETQ. CDR3 nucleotides: TGCGCCAGCAGCGGGGGACTAGCGGGAAGTGAGCAGTTCTTC. Translation gives CASSGGLAGSEQFF.

This chain joins TRBV2 and TRBJ1-6; 8 bases line up with TRBD1. This CDR3 has 14 residues. CDR1 is SNHLY, CDR2 FYNNEI, per germline. V lost 4 bases, J lost 7 bases, and 3 bases stayed unmatched. CDR3 nucleotides: TGTGCCAGCAGTGGGAGACAGGGGAATTCACCCCTCCACTTT. Translated, it gives CASSGRQGNSPLHF. The whole variable domain, filled in from reference TRBV2 and TRBJ1-6, reads EPEVTQTPSHQVTQMGQEVILRCVPISNHLYFYWYRQILGQKVEFLVSFYNNEISEKSEIFDDQFSVERPDGSNFTLKIRSTKLEDSAMYFCASSGRQGNSPLHFGNGTRLTVT.

The V and J genes are TRBV7-6 and TRBJ2-3; 10 nucleotides match TRBD2. Trimming cost V 5 bases and J 4 bases; bases outside gene matches: 3. The germline CDR1 and CDR2 sequences are SGHVS and FNYEAQ. This CDR3 comprises 14 residues. CDR3: CASSASGGADTQYF. The CDR3 region has the DNA TGTGCCAGCAGCGCTAGCGGGGGCGCAGATACGCAGTATTTT.

The J gene is TRBJ1-5, the V gene TRBV27, with D uncertain. Germline V gene sequence: CDR1 MNHEY, CDR2 SMNVEV (reference sequence). CDR3 length equals 15 residues. Trimming removed 3 bases at V and 4 bases at J, with 13 bases between. The CDR3 DNA sequence: TGTGCCAGCAGTTTCTCCCGGGTGACGAATCAGCCCCAGCATTTT. This translates into CASSFSRVTNQPQHF.

A few counts support this clone. The J gene is TRBJ2-3, the V gene TRBV29-1, with no clear D. The V gene lost 0 bases and the J gene lost 3 bases, with 13 bases spanning the gap. CDR3 length equals 15 residues. CDR1 is SQVTM and CDR2 is ANQGSEA in the germline V gene. DNA of the CDR3: TGCAGCGTTGAAGATCCCCCAACTGGGACAGATACGCAGTATTTT. Its protein product is CSVEDPPTGTDTQYF.

This clone was seen only a few times. V and J are TRBV19 and TRBJ2-3; 7 nucleotides align to TRBD1. In germline, CDR1 is LNHDA, CDR2 SQIVND (reference sequence). This CDR3 is built from 13 residues. J gave up 3 bases and V 7 bases, and 4 bases lay outside the gene matches. CDR3 amino acids: CASKHRGTDTQYF. CDR3 bases: TGTGCCAGTAAACACAGGGGAACAGATACGCAGTATTTT.